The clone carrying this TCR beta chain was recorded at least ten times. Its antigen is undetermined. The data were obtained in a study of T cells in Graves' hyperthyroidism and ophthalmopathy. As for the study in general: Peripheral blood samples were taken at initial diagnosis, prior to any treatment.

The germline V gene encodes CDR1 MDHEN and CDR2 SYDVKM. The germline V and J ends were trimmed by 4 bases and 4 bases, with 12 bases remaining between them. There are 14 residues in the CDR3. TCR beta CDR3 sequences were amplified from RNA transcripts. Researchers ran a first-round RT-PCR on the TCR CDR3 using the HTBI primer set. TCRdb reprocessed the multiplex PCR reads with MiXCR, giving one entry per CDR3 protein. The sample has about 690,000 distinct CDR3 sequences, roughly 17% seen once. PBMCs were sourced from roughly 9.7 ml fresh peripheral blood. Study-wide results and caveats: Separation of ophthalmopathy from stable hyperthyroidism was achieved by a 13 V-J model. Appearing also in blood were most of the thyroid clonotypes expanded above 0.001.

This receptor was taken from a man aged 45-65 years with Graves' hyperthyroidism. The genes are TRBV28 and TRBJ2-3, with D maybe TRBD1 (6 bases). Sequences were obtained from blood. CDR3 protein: CASSSGQAPDTQYF. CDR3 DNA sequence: TGTGCCAGCAGTTCGGGACAAGCTCCAGATACGCAGTATTTT.